The 15 T cell receptor beta chains listed next were all sequenced from one sample in a study of PD-1 blockade in classical Hodgkin lymphoma. With no exception, relapse followed autologous stem cell transplantation in all patients, and brentuximab vedotin exposure varied. The data were produced by immunoSEQ multiplex PCR, yet TCRdb's version contains in-frame clones alone and is incomplete. The sample consists of about 50,000 clones, more than 70% of them appearing once. Sequenced material: peripheral blood mononuclear cells (PBMCs), taken before the second cycle of nivolumab. The receptors stem from a human donor with classical Hodgkin lymphoma.

This clone has just one count. Other DNA sequences in this sample translate to the same CDR3. The chain employs TRBV7-3 and TRBJ2-2; D gene unclear. CDR1 and CDR2 (germline): SGHTA, FQGTGA. V was shortened by 5 bases and J by 1 base, with 2 bases between the two germline ends. This CDR3 has 12 residues. CDR3 region: CASSRNTGELFF. CDR3 in DNA: TGTGCCAGCAGCCGGAACACCGGGGAGCTGTTTTTT.

CDR3 sequence reads: CASSPQGNTGELFF. CDR3 in DNA: TGCGCCAGCAGCCCACAGGGCAACACCGGGGAGCTGTTTTTT. The V and J genes are TRBV5-1 and TRBJ2-2; a possible D gene is TRBD1 (6 bases). With 4 bases removed from V and 2 bases from J, the gap between germline ends came to 9 bases. CDR1 SGHRS and CDR2 YFSETQ come from the germline V gene. The CDR3 is 14 residues long.

V is TRBV5-5 and J is TRBJ1-2; D gene ambiguous. The CDR3 is 14 residues long. The V end was cut by 0 bases, the J end by 7 bases, with 13 bases between. Looked up from germline, CDR1 is SGHKS and CDR2 is YYEKEE (reference sequence). Written as DNA, the CDR3 is TGTGCCAGCAGCTTGGGGTCGATGGGTCCTGGCTACACCTTC. It encodes CASSLGSMGPGYTF.

The V and J genes are TRBV7-9 and TRBJ1-2; no reliable D call. Trimming pared 2 bases from V and 0 bases from J, leaving 7 bases between. Germline assignment: CDR1 SEHNR and CDR2 FQNEAQ (reference sequence). The CDR3 consists of 14 residues. The DNA of the CDR3 is TGTGCCAGCAGCTTATGGAATACTAACTATGGCTACACCTTC. The encoded protein is CASSLWNTNYGYTF.

This chain joins TRBV4-1 and TRBJ2-5; 12 bases line up with TRBD1. Losses at the gene ends were 4 bases for V and 2 bases for J; bases not matched to a gene: 11. CDR3 size: 18 residues. The germline V gene encodes CDR1 MGHRA and CDR2 YSYEKL. CDR3 sequence (DNA): TGCGCCAGCAGCCCCCAGGGGGGGGACAGGGGGCAGCAAGAGACCCAGTACTTC. This encodes CASSPQGGDRGQQETQYF.

This rearrangement joins TRBV6-5 to TRBJ1-3, with D uncertain. Trimming removed 2 bases from V and 0 bases from J, with 8 bases in between. Germline CDR1 MNHEY, CDR2 SVGAGI. This CDR3 has 15 residues. The DNA of the CDR3 is TGTGCCAGCAGTTACGGCCGCGGCTCTGGAAACACCATATATTTT. It specifies CASSYGRGSGNTIYF.

The V and J genes are TRBV7-9 and TRBJ2-6; TRBD2 matches 9 bases. The CDR3 is 17 amino acids. CDR1 and CDR2 from the germline V gene are SEHNR and FQNEAQ (reference sequence). V was clipped by 7 bases and J by 0 bases; unmatched bases: 7. The chain's CDR3 is CASTRSGGRSGANVLTF. CDR3 in DNA: TGTGCCAGCACCCGTAGCGGGGGCCGCTCTGGGGCCAACGTCCTGACTTTC.

This clone was detected a few times. The J gene is TRBJ2-1, the V gene TRBV5-1, with 7 bases identical to TRBD2. Trimming took 3 bases from V and 8 from J; bases not matched to a gene: 14. This CDR3 is 16 amino acids long. Looked up from germline, CDR1 is SGHRS and CDR2 is YFSETQ. Here the CDR3 reads CASSSFPGLGRYEQFF. The CDR3, as DNA: TGCGCCAGCAGCTCCTTCCCCGGACTAGGTCGTTATGAGCAGTTCTTC.

The rearrangement links TRBV2 to TRBJ1-5, with 9 bases aligning to TRBD1. The V segment lost 7 bases and the J segment 9 bases; nucleotides outside the gene matches: 7. Germline V gene data show CDR1 as SNHLY and CDR2 as FYNNEI. CDR3 length: 13 amino acids. CDR3 loop: CASKETGGRPQHF. CDR3 in DNA: TGTGCCAGCAAGGAGACAGGGGGTCGGCCCCAGCATTTT.

V usage is TRBV14 and J usage is TRBJ1-6; weak D call: TRBD1 (6 bases). The CDR3 has 13 amino acids. Trimming cost V 4 bases and J 9 bases, with 10 bases left between them. Germline CDR1 and CDR2: SGHDN and FVKESK. This chain's CDR3 is CASSPQGSSPLHF. The CDR3, as DNA: TGTGCCAGCAGCCCACAGGGCAGTTCACCCCTCCACTTT.

J is TRBJ2-7 and V is TRBV6-1; 7 nucleotides align to TRBD1. The CDR3 totals 12 residues. The trim removed 8 bases at V and 4 bases at J, leaving 5 bases unmatched. The V gene's germline CDR1 is MNHNS and CDR2 SASEGT. The CDR3 DNA reads as TGTGCCAGCCGGGACAGAAGATACGAGCAGTACTTC. Protein product: CASRDRRYEQYF.

V usage is TRBV6-5 and J usage is TRBJ1-3, with D possibly being TRBD1 (6 bases). The ends were cut back, 4 bases at V and 4 bases at J, with 14 bases in the middle. The germline gives CDR1 MNHEY, CDR2 SVGAGI. The CDR3 contains 15 residues. The CDR3 DNA is TGTGCCAGCAGTTTGCCCGGGACAACCGGAAACACCATATATTTT. Translated: CASSLPGTTGNTIYF.

J is TRBJ2-5 and V is TRBV6-5; D uncertain. CDR3 size: 15 residues. Trimming left V 1 base short and J 2 bases short, with 11 bases between. Per germline, CDR1 MNHEY and CDR2 SVGAGI. This CDR3 is CASSYLPLAQETQYF. In DNA, the CDR3 is TGTGCCAGCAGTTACTTACCACTCGCGCAAGAGACCCAGTACTTC.

This clone was seen a single time. This chain joins TRBV25-1 and TRBJ2-2; D uncertain. The CDR3 loop spans 17 amino acids. V was cut by 3 bases and J by 1 base, with 15 bases left in between. Germline V CDR1 and CDR2: MGHDK, SYGVNS. In DNA, the CDR3 is TGTGCCAGCAGTGATATCCCGCGGTTGAGGAACACCGGGGAGCTGTTTTTT. It translates to CASSDIPRLRNTGELFF.

This chain connects TRBV28 to TRBJ2-7; 10 bases are shared with TRBD2. The J segment lost 5 bases and the V segment lost 7 bases, leaving 11 bases of the junction unmatched. This CDR3 has 15 residues. Germline CDR1 MDHEN, CDR2 SYDVKM. The CDR3 loop is CASKRAGGPKNEQYF. CDR3 DNA: TGTGCCAGCAAGAGAGCGGGGGGGCCTAAGAACGAGCAGTACTTC.